The entry below describes one T cell receptor (beta chain). Trimming left V 0 bases short and J 0 bases short, with 6 bases between. This CDR3 has 15 residues. CDR1 and CDR2 from the germline V gene are MNHEY and SVGAGI. TCR beta CDR3 sequences were amplified from RNA transcripts. During a first-round RT-PCR of the TCR CDR3, the HTBI primer set was used. TCRdb reprocessed the multiplex PCR reads with MiXCR, giving one entry per CDR3 protein. The sample has more than 550,000 distinct CDR3 sequences; roughly 45% are singletons. This record belongs to a study of T cells in Graves' hyperthyroidism and ophthalmopathy.

This sequence joins TRBV6-5 and TRBJ1-5, with a weak D call TRBD1 (6 bases). The receptor was derived from an adult man with Graves' disease, either hyperthyroidism or ophthalmopathy (not recorded which). Material: peripheral blood or thyroid tissue (not recorded which). The CDR3 loop reads CASSYSGHSNQPQHF. CDR3 DNA sequence: TGTGCCAGCAGTTACTCGGGACATAGCAATCAGCCCCAGCATTTT.